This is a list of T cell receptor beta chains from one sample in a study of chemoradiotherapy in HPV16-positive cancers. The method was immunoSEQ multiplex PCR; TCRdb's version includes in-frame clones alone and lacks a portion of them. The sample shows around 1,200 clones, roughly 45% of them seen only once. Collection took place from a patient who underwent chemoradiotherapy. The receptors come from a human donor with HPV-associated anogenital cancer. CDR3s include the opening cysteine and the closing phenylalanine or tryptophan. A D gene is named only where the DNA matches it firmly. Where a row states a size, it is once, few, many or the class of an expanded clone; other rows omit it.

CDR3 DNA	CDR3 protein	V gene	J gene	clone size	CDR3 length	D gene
TGCGCCAGCAGCTTGGTTGAAGGGACGAACACTGAAGCTTTCTTT	CASSLVEGTNTEAFF	TRBV5-1	TRBJ1-1	few	15	NA
TGCGCCAGCAGCTTCACAGGGGAAGAGACCCAGTACTTC	CASSFTGEETQYF	TRBV5-1	TRBJ2-5	NA	13	TRBD1
TGCGCCAGCAGCTTGGATGGGGCCCGATACGAGCAGTACTTC	CASSLDGARYEQYF	TRBV5-1	TRBJ2-7	NA	14	NA
TGTGCCTGGAGTCCACCGGGACTAGCGGGTTCCGAGCAGTACTTC	CAWSPPGLAGSEQYF	TRBV30	TRBJ2-7	NA	15	TRBD2
TGCAGCGTAGGTCAGGGTCAGGGGGAGACCCAGTACTTC	CSVGQGQGETQYF	TRBV29-1	TRBJ2-5	few	13	NA
TGTGCCAGCAGTTACTACAGACAAGAGACCCAGTACTTC	CASSYYRQETQYF	TRBV6-5	TRBJ2-5	NA	13	NA
TGCGCCAGCAGCCCCTCGGTGCCGGCATTAAACACTGAAGCTTTCTTT	CASSPSVPALNTEAFF	TRBV5-1	TRBJ1-1	few	16	NA
TGCGCCAGCAGAGCGGCTAACTATGGCTACACCTTC	CASRAANYGYTF	TRBV5-1	TRBJ1-2	few	12	NA
TGTGCCACCAGCAGAGATCAGGATGGCTACACCTTC	CATSRDQDGYTF	TRBV15	TRBJ1-2	NA	12	NA
TGCAGCGTTGAAGCGGAGGGAAACGAGCAGTACTTC	CSVEAEGNEQYF	TRBV29-1	TRBJ2-7	NA	12	NA
TGTGCCAGCAGCCTCGGAAACACCATATATTTT	CASSLGNTIYF	TRBV11-2	TRBJ1-3	NA	11	NA
TGCAGCGTCGCCGGGCTAGCGGGTAATGAGCAGTTCTTC	CSVAGLAGNEQFF	TRBV29-1	TRBJ2-1	NA	13	TRBD2
TGTGCCAGCAGTCAGGGTGCAGGCGCATACGAGCAGTACTTC	CASSQGAGAYEQYF	TRBV7-6	TRBJ2-7	NA	14	NA
TGTGCCAGCAGCTTAGGTACTAGCGGGGGGGCGATAGATACGCAGTATTTT	CASSLGTSGGAIDTQYF	TRBV7-2	TRBJ2-3	NA	17	TRBD2
TGTGCCAGCAGCGCCATTCATAACACCGGGGAGCTGTTTTTT	CASSAIHNTGELFF	TRBV9	TRBJ2-2	NA	14	NA
TGTGCCAGCAGATGGACAGGGGGCCACAATGAGCAGTTCTTC	CASRWTGGHNEQFF	TRBV2	TRBJ2-1	NA	14	TRBD1
TGTGCCAGCAGAGCCCGGGCTGCAGGGGGAGAGACCCAGTACTTC	CASRARAAGGETQYF	TRBV7-8	TRBJ2-5	NA	15	TRBD1
TGTGCCAGCAGCCAAGTCTCAGGGACAAACAAACAAGAGACCCAGTACTTC	CASSQVSGTNKQETQYF	TRBV14	TRBJ2-5	large	17	NA
TGCACCAGCAGCCAAGGATTTTGCGGGGGGACTTGCTCCTACGAGCAGTACTTC	CTSSQGFCGGTCSYEQYF	TRBV1	TRBJ2-7	NA	18	NA
TGTGCCAGCAGTGAATCAGGCTTGCGGGAGGACAAAGAGACCCAGTACTTC	CASSESGLREDKETQYF	TRBV25-1	TRBJ2-5	few	17	TRBD2
TGTGCCAGCAGCCAAGGGAGGACAGGGACAAACTATGGCTACACCTTC	CASSQGRTGTNYGYTF	TRBV14	TRBJ1-2	NA	16	TRBD1
TGTGCCAGCAGCTTAGTCAGCTACGAGCAGTACTTC	CASSLVSYEQYF	TRBV7-2	TRBJ2-7	once	12	NA
TGTGCCAGCAGCCCCGCCGGACAGGGAGAGTATGAAGCTTTCTTT	CASSPAGQGEYEAFF	TRBV7-2	TRBJ1-1	NA	15	TRBD1
TGTGCCAGCAGCGTAGAGGACACCGAAGGTCATCAGAACTTC	CASSVEDTEGHQNF	TRBV9	TRBJ1-2	few	14	NA
TGCGCCAGCAGTCAAGGGAGCCTAGGGGATGAAAAACTGTTTTTT	CASSQGSLGDEKLFF	TRBV4-1	TRBJ1-4	few	15	NA
TGTGCCAGCAGCTCCCCGGGGGGGACCGAGCGGGAGACCCAGTACTTC	CASSSPGGTERETQYF	TRBV5-4	TRBJ2-5	NA	16	TRBD2
TGTGCCTGGAAGGACGGTGAAGCTTTCTTT	CAWKDGEAFF	TRBV30	TRBJ1-1	NA	10	NA
TGTGCCAGCAGCTTATTGACCACCTCCGAAGATACGCAGTATTTT	CASSLLTTSEDTQYF	TRBV7-2	TRBJ2-3	NA	15	NA
TGTGCCAGCAGCCGTAAAGTAGGAGGGGCCAACGTCCTGACTTTC	CASSRKVGGANVLTF	TRBV5-4	TRBJ2-6	NA	15	NA
TGTGCCAGCAGCCCCCTTGGCGGGCGAGGGAACAATGAGCAGTTCTTC	CASSPLGGRGNNEQFF	TRBV7-8	TRBJ2-1	few	16	NA
TGTGCCTGGAGCGTACGAGGGTTGGGTGAGCAGTTCTTC	CAWSVRGLGEQFF	TRBV30	TRBJ2-1	NA	13	NA
TGTGCCTGGAGTGTCGGTGTCCAAGAGACCCAGTACTTC	CAWSVGVQETQYF	TRBV30	TRBJ2-5	NA	13	NA
TGTGCCAGCAGCTTAGGACCCGGGGTGAGAGGCTATGGCTACACCTTC	CASSLGPGVRGYGYTF	TRBV13	TRBJ1-2	NA	16	NA
TGCGCCAGCCGAGGAACTGCGGACACCGGGGAGCTGTTTTTT	CASRGTADTGELFF	TRBV5-1	TRBJ2-2	NA	14	NA
TGTGCCAGCAGTCCGGGACTAGCATACAATGAGCAGTTCTTC	CASSPGLAYNEQFF	TRBV2	TRBJ2-1	few	14	TRBD2
TGTGCCTGGAGCACAGGGGACTTCACCGGGGAGCTGTTTTTT	CAWSTGDFTGELFF	TRBV30	TRBJ2-2	hyperexpanded	14	NA
TGTGCCAGCAGCCGGACGATTAGCGAGACCCAGTACTTC	CASSRTISETQYF	TRBV9	TRBJ2-5	few	13	NA
TGTGCCAGCAGGGAGGGTAACGGGCGGGGAAAACTGTTTTTT	CASREGNGRGKLFF	TRBV6-5	TRBJ1-4	NA	14	NA
TGTGCCAGCAGTTCAACAGGGGGGTTGGAGCAGTACTTC	CASSSTGGLEQYF	TRBV27	TRBJ2-7	NA	13	TRBD1
TGTGCCAGCAGCCCGGGAGTTCCATGGGATGGCTACACCTTC	CASSPGVPWDGYTF	TRBV5-6	TRBJ1-2	large	14	NA
TGTGCCAGTAGTAGCGGACACTACGAGCAGTACTTC	CASSSGHYEQYF	TRBV19	TRBJ2-7	NA	12	NA
TGTGCTAGCAGTATCTCCCAGAACACTGAAGCTTTCTTT	CASSISQNTEAFF	TRBV7-7	TRBJ1-1	NA	13	NA
TGTGCCAGCAGGACGGGACGGTCTAGCAATCAGCCCCAGCATTTT	CASRTGRSSNQPQHF	TRBV2	TRBJ1-5	few	15	NA
TGCAGCGTTGTGAGGGGACTACAAGAGACCCAGTACTTC	CSVVRGLQETQYF	TRBV29-1	TRBJ2-5	NA	13	TRBD2
TGCAGTGCTCAGGACCGCACTGAAGCTTTCTTT	CSAQDRTEAFF	TRBV20-1	TRBJ1-1	NA	11	NA
TGTGCCAGCAGCTTAATGGTGAATAGCAATCAGCCCCAGCATTTT	CASSLMVNSNQPQHF	TRBV5-6	TRBJ1-5	NA	15	NA
TGTGCCAGCAGCCAGGGACTAGCGGACACCGGGGAGCTGTTTTTT	CASSQGLADTGELFF	TRBV14	TRBJ2-2	NA	15	TRBD2
TGTGCAAGTCGGAGGGTGAATCAGCCCCAGCATTTT	CASRRVNQPQHF	TRBV12-2	TRBJ1-5	few	12	NA